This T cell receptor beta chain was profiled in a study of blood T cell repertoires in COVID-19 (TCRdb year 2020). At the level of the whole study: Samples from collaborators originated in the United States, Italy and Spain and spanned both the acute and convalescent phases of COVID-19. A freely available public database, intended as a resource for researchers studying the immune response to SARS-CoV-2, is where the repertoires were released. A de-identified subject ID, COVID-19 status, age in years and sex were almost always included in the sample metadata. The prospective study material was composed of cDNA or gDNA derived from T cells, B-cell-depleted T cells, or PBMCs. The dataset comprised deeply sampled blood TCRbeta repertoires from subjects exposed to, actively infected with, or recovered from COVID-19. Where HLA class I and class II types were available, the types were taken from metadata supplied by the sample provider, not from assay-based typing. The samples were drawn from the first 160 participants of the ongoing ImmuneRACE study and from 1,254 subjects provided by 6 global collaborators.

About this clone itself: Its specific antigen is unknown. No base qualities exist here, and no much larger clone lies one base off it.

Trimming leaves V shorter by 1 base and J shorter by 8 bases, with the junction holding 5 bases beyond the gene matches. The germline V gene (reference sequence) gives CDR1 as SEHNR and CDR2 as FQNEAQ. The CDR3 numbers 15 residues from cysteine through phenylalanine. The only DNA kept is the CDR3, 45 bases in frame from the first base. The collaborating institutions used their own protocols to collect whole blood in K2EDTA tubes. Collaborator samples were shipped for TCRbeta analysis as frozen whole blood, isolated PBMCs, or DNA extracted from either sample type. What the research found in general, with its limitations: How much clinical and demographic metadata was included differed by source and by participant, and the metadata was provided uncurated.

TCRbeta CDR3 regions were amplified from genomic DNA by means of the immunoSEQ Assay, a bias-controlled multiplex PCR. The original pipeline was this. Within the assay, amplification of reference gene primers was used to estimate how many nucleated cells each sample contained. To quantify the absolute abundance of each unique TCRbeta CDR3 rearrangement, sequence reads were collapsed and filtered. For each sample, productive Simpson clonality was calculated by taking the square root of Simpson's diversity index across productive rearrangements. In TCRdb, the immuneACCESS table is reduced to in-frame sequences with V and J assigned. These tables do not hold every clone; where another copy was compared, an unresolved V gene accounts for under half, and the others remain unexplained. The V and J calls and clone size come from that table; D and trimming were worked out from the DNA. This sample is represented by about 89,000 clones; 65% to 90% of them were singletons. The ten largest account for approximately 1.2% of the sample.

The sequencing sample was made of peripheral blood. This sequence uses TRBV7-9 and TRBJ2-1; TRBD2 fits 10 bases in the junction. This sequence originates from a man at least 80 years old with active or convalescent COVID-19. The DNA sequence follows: TGTGCCAGCAGCTTAGTCGGTCTAGCGGGAGATGAGCAGTTCTTC. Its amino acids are CASSLVGLAGDEQFF. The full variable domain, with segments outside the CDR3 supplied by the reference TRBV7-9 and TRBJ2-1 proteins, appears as DTGVSQNPRHKITKRGQNVTFRCDPISEHNRLYWYRQTLGQGPEFLTYFQNEAQLEKSRLLSDRFSAERPKGSFSTLEIQRTEQGDSAMYLCASSLVGLAGDEQFFGPGTRLTVL.